This record concerns one T cell receptor (beta chain) sequence. This sample is part of a study of blood T cell repertoires in COVID-19. Here immunoSEQ multiplex PCR was the method, and the copy in TCRdb shows in-frame clones only, minus some. The table lists 100,000 to 150,000 clones, roughly 80% of them singletons. V gave up 0 bases and J gave up 6 bases, with 10 bases separating them. Germline CDR1 and CDR2: SGHRS and YFSETQ. The CDR3 sequence is 14 residues long. This clonotype was obtained from an older man with COVID-19, enrolled during active disease. The genes are TRBV5-1 and TRBJ2-1; D is unresolved. Sequencing was performed on peripheral blood. The chain's CDR3 is CASSLDSSGNEQFF. The CDR3 DNA follows: TGCGCCAGCAGCTTGGATTCTTCGGGCAATGAGCAGTTCTTC.